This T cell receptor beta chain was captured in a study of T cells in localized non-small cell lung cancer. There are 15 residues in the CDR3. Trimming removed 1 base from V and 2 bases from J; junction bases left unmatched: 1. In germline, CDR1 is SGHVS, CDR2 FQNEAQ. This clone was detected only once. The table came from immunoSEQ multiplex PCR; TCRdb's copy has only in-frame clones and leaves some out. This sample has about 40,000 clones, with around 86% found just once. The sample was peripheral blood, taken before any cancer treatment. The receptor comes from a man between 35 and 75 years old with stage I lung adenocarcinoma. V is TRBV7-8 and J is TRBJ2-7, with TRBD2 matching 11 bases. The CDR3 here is CASSLELAGAYEQYF. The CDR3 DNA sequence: TGTGCCAGCAGCTTAGAACTAGCGGGAGCCTACGAGCAGTACTTC.